A selection of T cell receptor beta chains follows, all from one sample in a study of cytomegalovirus exposure and HLA in healthy donors. The protocol was immunoSEQ multiplex PCR, while the TCRdb copy is restricted to in-frame clones and leaves out a portion. The sample lists about 160,000 clones; around 83% were seen once. The sequenced material came from PBMCs. These receptors were obtained from a middle-aged man in good health and CMV-seropositive. Each CDR3 is given with its conserved first and last residue. D genes are given only for firm matches. For some rows the clone size is stated as once, few or many, or as a class when expanded; others skip it.

D gene | J gene | V gene | clone size | CDR3 protein | CDR3 DNA
TRBD1 | TRBJ1-2 | TRBV7-9 | . | CASSLEGQGNYGYTF | TGTGCCAGCAGCTTAGAGGGACAGGGTAACTATGGCTACACCTTC
TRBD2 | TRBJ2-5 | TRBV5-1 | . | CASGGTSQEETQYF | TGCGCCAGCGGGGGGACTAGCCAAGAAGAGACCCAGTACTTC
TRBD1 | TRBJ1-4 | TRBV7-9 | . | CASMDRAVTTNEKLFF | TGTGCCAGCATGGACAGGGCGGTGACAACTAATGAAAAACTGTTTTTT
TRBD1 | TRBJ1-3 | TRBV10-3 | . | CAISPGGSGNTIYF | TGTGCCATCAGTCCAGGGGGCTCTGGAAACACCATATATTTT
. | TRBJ1-3 | TRBV5-1 | . | CASSLDGYSGNTIYF | TGCGCCAGCAGCCTGGACGGTTACTCTGGAAACACCATATATTTT
. | TRBJ1-1 | TRBV29-1 | . | CSAHRGTGNTEAFF | TGCAGCGCCCATCGGGGGACGGGGAACACTGAAGCTTTCTTT
TRBD1 | TRBJ2-3 | TRBV5-1 | once | CASSSTGGTDTQYF | TGCGCCAGCAGCTCGACAGGGGGCACAGATACGCAGTATTTT
TRBD1 | TRBJ2-3 | TRBV18 | . | CASSPLGQADTQYF | TGTGCCAGCTCACCACTGGGACAGGCAGATACGCAGTATTTT
. | TRBJ1-1 | TRBV6-5 | . | CASSPDRHEAFF | TGTGCCAGCAGTCCCGACAGACATGAAGCTTTCTTT
TRBD1 | TRBJ1-1 | TRBV5-4 | . | CASRSQGEVTEAFF | TGTGCCAGCAGGTCACAGGGGGAAGTCACTGAAGCTTTCTTT
TRBD1 | TRBJ1-1 | TRBV5-6 | . | CASSRGQMNTEAFF | TGTGCCAGCAGCAGGGGACAGATGAACACTGAAGCTTTCTTT
. | TRBJ1-2 | TRBV7-3 | once | CASSLEGGNGYTF | TGTGCCAGCAGCTTAGAGGGGGGGAATGGCTACACCTTC
. | TRBJ2-1 | TRBV2 | . | CASSEGGLSYNEQFF | TGTGCCAGCAGTGAAGGGGGACTTTCCTACAATGAGCAGTTCTTC
. | TRBJ2-2 | TRBV7-3 | . | CASSRGGVGGLNTGELFF | TGTGCCAGCAGTAGGGGAGGGGTGGGGGGCCTGAACACCGGGGAGCTGTTTTTT
. | TRBJ1-2 | TRBV5-1 | . | CASSLSGRASGYTF | TGCGCCAGCAGCTTGTCGGGCAGGGCTTCAGGCTACACCTTC
. | TRBJ2-1 | TRBV9 | . | CASGRSLGNEQFF | TGTGCCAGCGGGAGGTCGTTAGGAAATGAGCAGTTCTTC
. | TRBJ2-3 | TRBV19 | few | CASRWAGDTQYF | TGTGCCAGTAGATGGGCGGGGGATACGCAGTATTTT
TRBD1 | TRBJ2-7 | TRBV7-7 | . | CASSLGTGFYEQYF | TGTGCCAGCAGCCTCGGGACAGGGTTCTACGAGCAGTACTTC
. | TRBJ1-3 | TRBV19 | . | CASSMSGNTIYF | TGTGCCAGTAGTATGAGTGGAAACACCATATATTTT
. | TRBJ1-5 | TRBV10-3 | . | CAIRQGLDNQPQHF | TGTGCCATCAGGCAGGGGTTGGACAATCAGCCCCAGCATTTT
TRBD1 | TRBJ1-2 | TRBV6-6 | . | CASSYGTGDLYGYTF | TGTGCCAGCAGTTACGGGACAGGGGACCTATATGGCTACACCTTC
TRBD1 | TRBJ2-3 | TRBV11-3 | . | CASSVQGAGTDTQYF | TGTGCCAGCAGCGTCCAGGGGGCTGGCACAGATACGCAGTATTTT
TRBD1 | TRBJ2-7 | TRBV19 | . | CATRGQGQGSEQYF | TGTGCCACCCGGGGACAGGGACAGGGATCCGAGCAGTACTTC
. | TRBJ1-1 | TRBV5-4 | . | CASSQDLSDTEAFF | TGTGCCAGCAGCCAAGATTTGTCGGACACTGAAGCTTTCTTT
. | TRBJ2-1 | TRBV30 | few | CACSGLRQFF | TGTGCCTGTTCGGGACTCCGACAGTTCTTC
. | TRBJ1-1 | TRBV19 | . | CASTLGGPTEAFF | TGTGCCAGTACCTTAGGAGGTCCCACTGAAGCTTTCTTT
. | TRBJ1-2 | TRBV5-6 | . | CASRLQGPFYGYTF | TGTGCCAGCAGACTCCAGGGTCCTTTCTATGGCTACACCTTC
TRBD1 | TRBJ2-1 | TRBV10-3 | . | CAISLDRANEQFF | TGTGCCATCAGTCTGGACAGGGCGAATGAGCAGTTCTTC
. | TRBJ1-1 | TRBV7-2 | . | CASSIHPRAGNTEAFF | TGTGCCAGCAGCATACACCCGCGGGCGGGTAACACTGAAGCTTTCTTT
TRBD1 | TRBJ2-2 | TRBV5-4 | . | CASSLAGQGLGELFF | TGTGCCAGCAGCTTGGCGGGACAGGGGCTCGGGGAGCTGTTTTTT
. | TRBJ2-7 | TRBV7-8 | . | CASSYRDNREQYF | TGTGCCAGCAGTTACCGGGACAATCGGGAGCAGTACTTC
. | TRBJ2-2 | TRBV10-1 | once | CASSESIAPNGELFF | TGCGCCAGCAGTGAGTCAATAGCCCCAAACGGGGAGCTGTTTTTT
TRBD1 | TRBJ2-5 | TRBV15 | . | CATSRGDRSLRGQYF | TGTGCCACCAGCAGAGGGGACAGGTCCCTACGAGGGCAGTACTTC
. | TRBJ1-1 | TRBV2 | . | CASSGTLNTEAFF | TGTGCCAGCAGTGGGACATTGAACACTGAAGCTTTCTTT
TRBD1 | TRBJ1-3 | TRBV19 | . | CASSGYRGRGGNTIYF | TGTGCCAGTAGTGGTTACAGGGGGCGCGGTGGAAACACCATATATTTT